The TCR beta chain under discussion was sequenced for a study of CD8 T cells in ankylosing spondylitis. Overall study findings and caveats: Characteristic of ankylosing spondylitis blood, it appeared, was a TCR beta motif comprising 7 to 9 highly homologous variants.

Notes on this clonotype: Its antigen remains unidentified.

TCRdb passed the 5' RACE reads through MiXCR, listing each CDR3 protein once. The table has 450,000 or so distinct CDR3 sequences, 20% to 30% seen once. J was trimmed by 10 bases and V by 4 bases; bases with no gene match: 10. This CDR3 contains 14 residues. CDR1 and CDR2 (germline): SQVTM, ANQGSEA. The sequenced sample consisted of blood, either unsorted or a sorted T cell fraction (not recorded which). This TCR was sampled from a male donor with ankylosing spondylitis. The chain carries TRBV29-1 and TRBJ2-1; 10 bases agree with TRBD2. The CDR3 is CSVVDGLAGEEQFF. The CDR3 DNA follows: TGCAGCGTTGTAGATGGCCTAGCGGGAGAAGAGCAGTTCTTC.